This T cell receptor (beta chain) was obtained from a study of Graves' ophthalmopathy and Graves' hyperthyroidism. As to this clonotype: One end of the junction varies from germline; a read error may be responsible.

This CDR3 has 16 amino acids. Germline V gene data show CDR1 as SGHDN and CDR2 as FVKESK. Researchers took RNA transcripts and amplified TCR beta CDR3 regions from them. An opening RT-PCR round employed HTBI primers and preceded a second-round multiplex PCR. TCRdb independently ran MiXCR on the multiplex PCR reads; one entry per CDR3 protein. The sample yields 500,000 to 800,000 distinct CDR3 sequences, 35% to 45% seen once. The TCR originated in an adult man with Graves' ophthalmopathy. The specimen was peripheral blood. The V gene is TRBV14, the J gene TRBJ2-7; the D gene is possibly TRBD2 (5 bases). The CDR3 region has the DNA TGTGCCAGCAGCCCAGCGCGAGGACTGGGGTTCTACGAGCGGTACTTC. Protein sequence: CASSPARGLGFYERYF.